The source of this T cell receptor beta chain is a study of T cells expressing NK-cell markers. Across the study: In the group of eight sequenced donors, seven were HCMV-seropositive and one was seronegative. General study points: For several donors, the dominant NKG2C+ clonotypes made up roughly 1.0-7.5% of their CD8+ T cells.

Researchers built TCR beta cDNA using 5'RACE template switching with UMIs. TCRdb reprocessed the 5' RACE reads, keeping one entry per CDR3 protein, no DNA. This specimen shows some 460,000 distinct CDR3 sequences; the ten leading clones hold over 1.1%. With regard to this clonotype: Its target is unknown.

From germline, CDR1 is SGHTA and CDR2 FQGNSA. The CDR3 covers 15 residues. The sample was blood T cells: a sorted CD56 or NKG2C T cell subset, CD4+ or CD8+ T cells, or bulk PBMC T cells (not recorded which). The TCR originated in a woman aged 45-60 years in good health. The chain is built from TRBV7-2 and TRBJ1-5; no DNA is available, so the TRBD1 call from TCRdb remains unchecked. CDR3 in amino acids: CASSYYISGHQPQHF.